These T cell receptor beta chains were read from a single sample in a study of PD-1 blockade in classical Hodgkin lymphoma. The repertoire was sequenced with immunoSEQ multiplex PCR; TCRdb's copy has only in-frame clones and lacks some. In the table there are about 4,700 clones, approximately 72% of which are singletons. The sequences come from peripheral blood mononuclear cells (PBMCs), collected before the second cycle of nivolumab. These TCRs come from a human donor with classical Hodgkin lymphoma. CDR3s include the opening cysteine and the closing phenylalanine or tryptophan. D genes are given only for firm matches. Only part of the rows carry a size: once, few, many, or a class if the clone is expanded.

V	J	D	length	size	DNA	CDR3
TRBV5-1	TRBJ2-1	-	13	once	TGCGCCAGCAGCTCTGGACTTGGCGTTTCCCAGTTCTTC	CASSSGLGVSQFF
TRBV2	TRBJ2-7	-	16	-	TGTGCCAGCAGTGAAGCGCTGGGGAACAAGGGGCTCGAGCAGTACTTC	CASSEALGNKGLEQYF
TRBV19	TRBJ1-1	-	12	-	TGTGCCAGTAGTATGTTGCGGGCTGAAGCTTTCTTT	CASSMLRAEAFF
TRBV29-1	TRBJ1-1	-	11	medium-sized	TGCAGCGTTGATGTGAACACTGAAGCTTTCTTT	CSVDVNTEAFF
TRBV9	TRBJ2-1	-	14	-	TGTGCCAGCAGCGTAGACGGGGGTAGGAATGAGCAGTTCTTC	CASSVDGGRNEQFF
TRBV6-5	TRBJ2-3	-	13	few	TGTGCCAGCGCCTCAAGGAGGACAGATACGCAGTATTTT	CASASRRTDTQYF
TRBV6-1	TRBJ1-3	-	17	-	TGTGCCAGCAGTGAAGCCCACGGCGGCAGCTCTGGAAACACCATATATTTT	CASSEAHGGSSGNTIYF
TRBV30	TRBJ2-7	-	11	-	TGTGCCTGTATAGGAGCGGTCGAGCAGTACTTC	CACIGAVEQYF
TRBV19	TRBJ1-5	TRBD1	17	few	TGTGCCAGTAGTCCCCATTTGGGCCAGGGGGCAGGTCAGCCCCAGCATTTT	CASSPHLGQGAGQPQHF
TRBV9	TRBJ2-5	TRBD1	16	-	TGTGCCAGCAGCGCCCGGGGACAGGCGGCCCGGGAGACCCAGTACTTC	CASSARGQAARETQYF
TRBV19	TRBJ1-5	-	15	few	TGTGCCAGTAGTGAGTGGGAAGGGGGGGATCAGCCCCAGCATTTT	CASSEWEGGDQPQHF
TRBV7-9	TRBJ2-1	-	16	-	TGTGCCAGCAGCCTTCGGCAGGGCGGTGCGGAAAATGAGCAGTTCTTC	CASSLRQGGAENEQFF
TRBV5-4	TRBJ1-1	-	14	-	TGTGCCAGCCTTGCCAATATCGGGGGCACTGAAGCTTTCTTT	CASLANIGGTEAFF
TRBV11-1	TRBJ2-7	-	17	-	TGTGCCAGCAGCCTCGTTAGAGGGGCCGTATCCCACTACGAGCAGTACTTC	CASSLVRGAVSHYEQYF
TRBV27	TRBJ2-7	TRBD1	15	once	TGTGCCAGCAGTCGAACCGGGACAGGAACCTACGAGCAGTACTTC	CASSRTGTGTYEQYF
TRBV4-1	TRBJ2-7	TRBD1	15	-	TGCGCCAGCAGCCAAGCGACAGGGAGACCCTACGAGCAGTACTTC	CASSQATGRPYEQYF
TRBV11-1	TRBJ1-6	-	13	-	TGTGCCGGAGCGGACGGGAATAATTCACCCCTCCACTTT	CAGADGNNSPLHF
TRBV7-2	TRBJ2-2	-	18	-	TGTGCCAGCAGCTTAGCGCCGCTTTGGGAGCAGTCCACCGGGGAGCTGTTTTTT	CASSLAPLWEQSTGELFF
TRBV19	TRBJ1-5	-	13	few	TGTGCCAGTAGTATAGGGACCAATCAGCCCCAGCATTTT	CASSIGTNQPQHF
TRBV19	TRBJ1-5	TRBD1	16	-	TGTGCCAGTAGTATTTCCGGGACAGATAGCAATCAGCCCCAGCATTTT	CASSISGTDSNQPQHF
TRBV28	TRBJ2-3	TRBD2	16	-	TGTGCCAGCAGTCAGGAAGCGGGGCCCTTCACAGATACGCAGTATTTT	CASSQEAGPFTDTQYF
TRBV7-2	TRBJ1-1	-	16	-	TGTGCCAGCAGCTTAGGAGGGGGAGCCTTGAACACTGAAGCTTTCTTT	CASSLGGGALNTEAFF
TRBV10-1	TRBJ1-5	-	15	once	TGCGCCAGCAGAAAACGGGGCTATAGCAATCAGCCCCAGCATTTT	CASRKRGYSNQPQHF
TRBV7-9	TRBJ2-5	-	16	-	TGTGCCAGCAGCTTCCGAAGGGGATTGTCAGAAGAGACCCAGTACTTC	CASSFRRGLSEETQYF
TRBV5-4	TRBJ2-1	-	16	-	TGTGCCAGCAGCTTGAGGACCCCGAGCTCCTACAATGAGCAGTTCTTC	CASSLRTPSSYNEQFF
TRBV19	TRBJ2-7	TRBD2	14	few	TGTGCCAGTTCTGATCTAGCGGGGCCCTACGAGCAGTACTTC	CASSDLAGPYEQYF
TRBV7-9	TRBJ1-1	-	12	-	TGTGCCAGCAGCTTGTGGAATACTGAAGCTTTCTTT	CASSLWNTEAFF
TRBV29-1	TRBJ2-2	-	12	-	TGCAGCGTAACCAGAGACACCGGGGAGCTGTTTTTT	CSVTRDTGELFF
TRBV14	TRBJ2-1	TRBD1	18	-	TGTGCCAGCAGCTTCAGATTTGGGGACAGAAGCTCCTACAATGAGCAGTTCTTC	CASSFRFGDRSSYNEQFF
TRBV7-9	TRBJ2-7	-	11	few	TGTGCCAGCAGCATGACCTACGAGCAGTACTTC	CASSMTYEQYF
TRBV30	TRBJ1-2	-	15	-	TGTGCCTGGAGTGTTAGGGGGACGGGTGCGTCGGGCTACACCTTC	CAWSVRGTGASGYTF
TRBV5-6	TRBJ2-4	-	15	-	TGTGCCAGCAGCTTTTCAGGGGTAGCCAAAAACATTCAGTACTTC	CASSFSGVAKNIQYF
TRBV6-5	TRBJ2-7	-	13	-	TGTGCCAGCAGTTACTCGCATGACTACGAGCAGTACTTC	CASSYSHDYEQYF
TRBV5-1	TRBJ1-4	-	16	few	TGCGCCAGCAGCCTCTCTGGGGGGGCCGCGAATGAAAAACTGTTTTTT	CASSLSGGAANEKLFF
TRBV19	TRBJ2-1	TRBD1	14	-	TGTGCCAGTAGCCCAGGGGGCCTTTACAATGAGCAGTTCTTC	CASSPGGLYNEQFF
TRBV19	TRBJ2-1	TRBD2	15	few	TGTGCCAGTACCGTGACTAGCGGTTCCTACAATGAGCAGTTCTTC	CASTVTSGSYNEQFF
TRBV5-1	TRBJ2-3	-	20	-	TGCGCCAGCAGCTCCCTTAAGGGCCAGGTAATGGGGGTTTACACAGATACGCAGTATTTT	CASSSLKGQVMGVYTDTQYF
TRBV9	TRBJ1-2	-	15	medium-sized	TGTGCCAGCAGCGCGACCCCTAAAACCGGTCTGGGCTACACCTTC	CASSATPKTGLGYTF
TRBV9	TRBJ2-2	TRBD2	15	once	TGTGCCAGCGCTAAGCGGGACGAAAACACCGGGGAGCTGTTTTTT	CASAKRDENTGELFF
TRBV7-3	TRBJ2-5	-	14	once	TGTGCCAGCAGTGGTGCAGTCTTACAAGAGACCCAGTACTTC	CASSGAVLQETQYF
TRBV7-2	TRBJ2-2	-	13	-	TGTGCCAGCAGCTACGACTTCGTCGGGGAGCTGTTTTTT	CASSYDFVGELFF
TRBV12-5	TRBJ1-4	TRBD1	15	few	TGTGCTAGTGGTAATAGGGACAGGGAGAATGAAAAACTGTTTTTT	CASGNRDRENEKLFF
TRBV7-9	TRBJ2-7	TRBD2	16	-	TGTGCCAGCAGCTTATCCCTAGCGGGGGACTCCTACGAGCAGTACTTC	CASSLSLAGDSYEQYF
TRBV18	TRBJ1-2	TRBD1	15	-	TGTGCCAGCTCACCTAGGACAGGGGAAGGCTATGGCTACACCTTC	CASSPRTGEGYGYTF
TRBV7-8	TRBJ1-3	-	15	-	TGTGCCAGCAGAGAGTGGGGTATAGGCGGAAACACCATATATTTT	CASREWGIGGNTIYF
TRBV5-4	TRBJ1-1	-	16	-	TGTGCCAGCAGCCTCTCGAGTTTTGGACAGAACACTGAAGCTTTCTTT	CASSLSSFGQNTEAFF
TRBV29-1	TRBJ2-3	TRBD1	16	-	TGCAGCGTTGAAACGAGAAGGGGGCCGTGGACAGATACGCAGTATTTT	CSVETRRGPWTDTQYF
TRBV10-1	TRBJ2-7	-	15	-	TGCGCCAGCAACCAAAGCGAGACAGGAGGCTACGAGCAGTACTTC	CASNQSETGGYEQYF
TRBV5-4	TRBJ2-1	TRBD2	16	few	TGTGCCAGCAGCCTAGGGACTAGCGGGACTTACAATGAGCAGTTCTTC	CASSLGTSGTYNEQFF
TRBV7-2	TRBJ2-5	TRBD1	16	-	TGTGCCAGCAGCTTATCCCACAGGGGGATCGGAGAGACCCAGTACTTC	CASSLSHRGIGETQYF
TRBV7-6	TRBJ2-7	-	15	-	TGTGCCAGCAGCCGAAATCAGGGGTTAAAGAACGAGCAGTACTTC	CASSRNQGLKNEQYF